This is a list of T cell receptor beta chains from one sample in a study of naive and memory T cell subsets. MiXCR was run by TCRdb on the UMI-ligation and nested PCR reads, yielding one entry per CDR3 protein. Of 95,000 to 150,000 distinct CDR3 sequences in the sample, 36% were seen once. The sequenced material came from central memory CD4+ T cells from blood. These receptors originate from a human donor in good health. Each CDR3 is given without its conserved first and last residue.

J,V,CDR3
TRBJ2-7,TRBV20-1,SAPGTHSYEQY
TRBJ1-4,TRBV18,ASSPQVPNEKLF
TRBJ2-1,TRBV28,ASRVGHEQF
TRBJ1-4,TRBV29-1,SVLATGADEKLF
TRBJ2-7,TRBV5-1,ASSLVGEKQY
TRBJ2-3,TRBV28,ASSPHLGGSTDTQY
TRBJ2-4,TRBV28,ASRPPPRALAKNIQY
TRBJ2-1,TRBV5-1,ASKRQGLLTDEQF
TRBJ1-3,TRBV28,ASSSQGKRNTIY
TRBJ2-2,TRBV4-3,ASSQAFLTGELF
TRBJ2-5,TRBV6-5,ASSYPGGGETQY
TRBJ2-3,TRBV11-1,ASSPQGQGSTDTQY
TRBJ2-5,TRBV5-4,ASSLAAGGGQTQY
TRBJ2-1,TRBV11-2,ASSNSPSNSPSGRADEQF
TRBJ2-1,TRBV5-5,ASSLFDRGDNEQF
TRBJ1-1,TRBV11-2,ASVWGHLNTEAF
TRBJ2-7,TRBV28,ASSGGGREQY
TRBJ1-4,TRBV5-1,ASKVGTAVERKEKLF
TRBJ2-4,TRBV19,ASSLGSKNIQY
TRBJ1-1,TRBV4-3,ASSQVGGEAF
TRBJ2-3,TRBV7-9,ATEGARLADTQY
TRBJ2-1,TRBV20-1,SARDQFPSRGLPNNEQF
TRBJ2-7,TRBV13,ASSFGTVGEQY
TRBJ2-7,TRBV7-6,ASSQTGNSYEQY
TRBJ1-1,TRBV29-1,SVEATRGAF
TRBJ2-7,TRBV28,ASGRGVGYEQY
TRBJ2-7,TRBV11-2,ASGRGGVSYDEQY
TRBJ2-3,TRBV4-3,ASSQVVLTDTQY
TRBJ2-5,TRBV6-5,ASSFRQGWKETQY
TRBJ1-5,TRBV10-3,AISEGSLSNQPQH
TRBJ1-5,TRBV7-9,ASSLSTGNQPQH
TRBJ1-5,TRBV20-1,SARQGGQPQH
TRBJ1-2,TRBV18,ASSPPMNYGYT
TRBJ2-2,TRBV4-1,ASSQGGQGADTGELF
TRBJ2-5,TRBV20-1,SARNRDAKETQY
TRBJ2-1,TRBV6-6,ASSRGGGGTSSYNEQF
TRBJ2-7,TRBV6-5,ASSPGDSNIYEQY
TRBJ2-7,TRBV5-5,ASSQIARSYEQY
TRBJ2-2,TRBV12-3/TRBV12-4,ASRDGLANTGELF
TRBJ2-7,TRBV4-3,ASSQWRTSGSYEQY
TRBJ2-7,TRBV28,ASNNVRVYPYEQY
TRBJ2-1,TRBV12-3/TRBV12-4,ASSFGGQGKL
TRBJ2-5,TRBV11-3,ASSLPGGSETQY
TRBJ1-2,TRBV6-5,ASSYGVMRGANYGYT
TRBJ1-2,TRBV6-6,ASRRRAPSIGYT
TRBJ2-1,TRBV19,ASIPGQGPYNEQF
TRBJ1-6,TRBV9,ASRRPGTGDLPLH
TRBJ1-2,TRBV7-2,ASSLATYVAGYT
TRBJ2-1,TRBV9,ASSVTASGGNNEQF
TRBJ2-5,TRBV7-6,ASSFTGAQETQY
TRBJ2-7,TRBV14,ASSQVPAGQGGEQY
TRBJ2-4,TRBV6-6,ASLTPKTNIQY
TRBJ2-1,TRBV12-3/TRBV12-4,ASSPRTSGFNTPYNEQF
TRBJ2-5,TRBV20-1,SAIDGFQETQY
TRBJ2-3,TRBV29-1,SVEDWTGSTDTQY
TRBJ1-2,TRBV3-1,ASSPGNRDGYT
TRBJ2-5,TRBV5-1,ASSFSSQETQY
TRBJ1-5,TRBV15,ATSRTVNQPQH
TRBJ1-2,TRBV4-1,ASSQPYRDRFYGYT
TRBJ2-2,TRBV7-2,ASSLQGGGELF